This TCR beta chain was sequenced during a study of OX40 agonist ivuxolimab in advanced cancers. This clone occurred once. The repertoire was sequenced with immunoSEQ multiplex PCR; TCRdb's copy has only in-frame clones and lacks some. Among roughly 75,000 clones, around 83% were seen once, and the ten largest hold 5.5% to 7.5%. Trimming left V 2 bases short and J 6 bases short, with 10 bases between. This CDR3 spans 14 amino acids. Per germline, CDR1 KGHSH and CDR2 LQKENI. Sequences were derived from CD4+ or CD8+ T cells sorted from blood, sampled in a trial of the OX40 agonist ivuxolimab. The rearrangement joins TRBV18 to TRBJ2-2; TRBD2 might be the D (5 bases). The sequence derives from an adult with an advanced solid tumor such as melanoma, head and neck, liver or kidney cancer. CDR3 DNA: TGTGCCAGCTCACCAACGACTACATCCGGGGAGCTGTTTTTT. Amino acid sequence: CASSPTTTSGELFF. Full variable domain (outside the CDR3, taken from reference TRBV18 and TRBJ2-2): NAGVMQNPRHLVRRRGQEARLRCSPMKGHSHVYWYRQLPEEGLKFMVYLQKENIIDESGMPKERFSAEFPKEGPSILRIQQVVRGDSAAYFCASSPTTTSGELFFGEGSRLTVL.